A selection of T cell receptor beta chains follows, all from one sample in a study of blood T cell repertoires in COVID-19. Generated by immunoSEQ multiplex PCR, the TCRdb table keeps only in-frame clones and is missing some. The sample shows about 82,000 clones, about four fifths of them seen only once. The sequenced material came from peripheral blood. The source is a woman aged 55-70 years with acute or convalescent COVID-19. Both conserved end residues are part of each CDR3. The D gene is left open where the match is weak. Some rows have no size entry. The others give once, few or many, or a class for an expanded clone.

TRBJ2-3,TRBD2,NA,17,TRBV4-2,TGTGCCAGCAGCCAGTTGACTAGCGGGGCCACTGGAAATACGCAGTATTTT,CASSQLTSGATGNTQYF
TRBJ1-5,TRBD1,NA,13,TRBV28,TGTGCCAGCAGCCGACAGGGGCTACAGCCCCAGCATTTT,CASSRQGLQPQHF
TRBJ2-1,TRBD2,NA,16,TRBV11-3,TGTGCCAGCAGCTTAGTAGGGACTAGCGGGTACAATGAGCAGTTCTTC,CASSLVGTSGYNEQFF
TRBJ1-6,NA,NA,16,TRBV29-1,TGCAGCGTTATAGTCGGGAGGGTTGGCGATAATTCACCCCTCCACTTT,CSVIVGRVGDNSPLHF
TRBJ2-7,NA,NA,14,TRBV7-2,TGTGCCAGCAGCTTACTGGCTAGTAGCCACGAGCAGTACTTC,CASSLLASSHEQYF
TRBJ2-1,NA,NA,16,TRBV5-6,TGTGCCAGCAGCTTGGCGGCGGGGAGCTCCTACAATGAGCAGTTCTTC,CASSLAAGSSYNEQFF
TRBJ2-1,NA,NA,10,TRBV29-1,TGCAGCGCATCTCAGGGTGAGCAGTTCTTC,CSASQGEQFF
TRBJ2-5,TRBD1,NA,16,TRBV24-1,TGTGCCACCAGTGATTCGGGACAGGGGGCTAAAGAGACCCAGTACTTC,CATSDSGQGAKETQYF
TRBJ1-4,NA,NA,15,TRBV19,TGTGCCAGTAGTATATCTCCCGTCCCCGCGGAAAAACTGTTTTTT,CASSISPVPAEKLFF
TRBJ2-1,TRBD2,NA,17,TRBV28,TGTGCCAGCACCCCTGCGGGACTAGCGGGTGGGTCAAATGAGCAGTTCTTC,CASTPAGLAGGSNEQFF
TRBJ1-3,NA,NA,13,TRBV5-1,TGCGCCAGTTCTCAGGGTTCTGGAAACACCATATATTTT,CASSQGSGNTIYF
TRBJ1-2,NA,NA,15,TRBV6-1,TGTGCCAGCAGTGAAGCGATCGGAGCTAACTATGGCTACACCTTC,CASSEAIGANYGYTF
TRBJ1-2,TRBD1,NA,15,TRBV10-2,TGCGCCAGCGCCCGGGACAGGGGGCAAGGCTATGGCTACACCTTC,CASARDRGQGYGYTF
TRBJ1-2,TRBD1,NA,17,TRBV6-1,TGTGCCAGCAGTGAAAGGCCCCCGGGACAGGGGGTCTATGGCTACACCTTC,CASSERPPGQGVYGYTF
TRBJ2-5,NA,few,17,TRBV6-2/TRBV6-3,TGTGCCAGCAGTTCGAGAGCGGAGGGGACGTATAGGGAGACCCAGTACTTC,CASSSRAEGTYRETQYF
TRBJ1-3,NA,NA,15,TRBV6-5,TGTGCCAGCAGGCTCGGACAGCTCTCTGGAAACACCATATATTTT,CASRLGQLSGNTIYF
TRBJ1-6,TRBD1,NA,15,TRBV3-1/TRBV3-2,TGTGCCAGCAGCTTGAGGACAGGGAACAATTCACCCCTCCACTTT,CASSLRTGNNSPLHF
TRBJ1-4,TRBD1,once,18,TRBV5-1,TGCGCCAGCAGCTTGGGGGGGACAGGGATTCGAGTAGAAGAAAAACTGTTTTTT,CASSLGGTGIRVEEKLFF
TRBJ2-7,TRBD2,NA,15,TRBV5-1,TGCGCCAGCAGCCCCGCAGCGGGAGGTACCTACGAGCAGTACTTC,CASSPAAGGTYEQYF
TRBJ1-2,TRBD1,NA,15,TRBV5-4,TGTGCCAGCAGCTTGGTGGGGACAGGGGAGGATGGCTACACCTTC,CASSLVGTGEDGYTF
TRBJ2-5,TRBD2,NA,15,TRBV11-1,TGTGCCAGCAGCTTACTAGCGGGGTACCAAGAGACCCAGTACTTC,CASSLLAGYQETQYF
TRBJ1-3,NA,NA,14,TRBV6-5,TGTGCCAGCAGCTACGGGACTTCTGGAAACACCATATATTTT,CASSYGTSGNTIYF
TRBJ1-5,NA,NA,19,TRBV6-1,TGTGCCAGCAGTGAAGATGGACGGGGGACCTTAACTCTCAATCAGCCCCAGCATTTT,CASSEDGRGTLTLNQPQHF
TRBJ2-3,TRBD2,NA,16,TRBV5-1,TGCGCCAGCAGGCAACTAGCGGGGGGTCGCACAGATACGCAGTATTTT,CASRQLAGGRTDTQYF
TRBJ1-2,TRBD1,NA,12,TRBV6-5,TGTGCCAGCAGGACAGGGCTGGATGGCTACACCTTC,CASRTGLDGYTF
TRBJ2-3,NA,NA,15,TRBV10-2,TGCGCCAGCAGTGGTGGCTCCGAGGGCACAGATACGCAGTATTTT,CASSGGSEGTDTQYF
TRBJ2-5,TRBD2,NA,17,TRBV11-2,TGTGCCAGCAGCTTAGAGATGGAACTAGCGGGAGTTCGGACCCAGTACTTC,CASSLEMELAGVRTQYF
TRBJ1-5,NA,NA,14,TRBV19,TGTGCCAGTAGTATGGAGCAGCCTCGTCGGCCCCAGCATTTT,CASSMEQPRRPQHF
TRBJ1-2,TRBD1,once,16,TRBV6-4,TGTGCCAGCAGTGCGTTCGGGACAGGGGAAAGCTATGGCTACACCTTC,CASSAFGTGESYGYTF
TRBJ1-2,TRBD1,NA,15,TRBV7-3,TGTGCCAGCAGCTCGGGACAGGGGGGCAACTATGGCTACACCTTC,CASSSGQGGNYGYTF
TRBJ1-5,NA,NA,18,TRBV9,TGTGCCAGCACCGTATCCCCCCCTCTAATAGATAGCAATCAGCCCCAGCATTTT,CASTVSPPLIDSNQPQHF
TRBJ1-6,NA,NA,15,TRBV5-4,TGTGCCAGCAGCTTGTCAGGGGTGGGGAATTCACCCCTCCACTTT,CASSLSGVGNSPLHF
TRBJ1-2,TRBD1,NA,14,TRBV19,TGTGCCAGTAGGGGGACAGGAGAGTCTCCTGGCTACACCTTC,CASRGTGESPGYTF
TRBJ1-5,NA,NA,14,TRBV5-1,TGCGCCAGCAGCTTCGGGGGGGCTGATCAGCCCCAGCATTTT,CASSFGGADQPQHF
TRBJ1-5,NA,NA,13,TRBV27,TGTGCCAGCAGTTTGAAGGGGGATCAGCCCCAGCATTTT,CASSLKGDQPQHF
TRBJ1-5,NA,NA,13,TRBV6-5,TGTGCCAGCAGTTACTTTCCCTCCGAGCCCCAGCATTTT,CASSYFPSEPQHF
TRBJ2-1,TRBD2,NA,21,TRBV19,TGTGCCAGTAGTTCCTCCTTAGCGGGAGTTCTCCAAGATAGCTCCTACAATGAGCAGTTCTTC,CASSSSLAGVLQDSSYNEQFF
TRBJ1-5,NA,NA,13,TRBV6-5,TGTGCCAGCAGGAAAACAGCCTATCAGCCCCAGCATTTT,CASRKTAYQPQHF
TRBJ1-6,TRBD1,NA,13,TRBV30,TGTGCCTGCTCTGGGACAGCCCATTCACCCCTCCACTTT,CACSGTAHSPLHF
TRBJ2-5,TRBD1,once,14,TRBV10-3,TGTGCCATCAGCATCCAGGGGGCGCTGGAGACCCAGTACTTC,CAISIQGALETQYF
TRBJ2-7,TRBD1,NA,15,TRBV5-1,TGCGCCAGCAGCCGACCGGGACAGGAGGGCCACGAGCAGTACTTC,CASSRPGQEGHEQYF
TRBJ1-5,NA,NA,16,TRBV23-1,TGCGCCAGCAGTCAATCCGGCAACAGGGGCAATCAGCCCCAGCATTTT,CASSQSGNRGNQPQHF
TRBJ1-1,NA,once,14,TRBV6-5,TGTGCCAGCATCCTGGGGGCGGGCGGCACTGAAGCTTTCTTT,CASILGAGGTEAFF
TRBJ2-1,TRBD2,NA,13,TRBV6-5,TGTGCCAGCAGTTACTGGCGGGAGAATGAGCAGTTCTTC,CASSYWRENEQFF
TRBJ1-3,NA,NA,18,TRBV9,TGTGCCAGCAGCGTAGCTACGTGGACTTTCGGCTCTGGAAACACCATATATTTT,CASSVATWTFGSGNTIYF
TRBJ1-2,NA,few,14,TRBV9,TGTGCCAGCAGCGGCCCCGTTAGCGGCTATGGCTACACCTTC,CASSGPVSGYGYTF
TRBJ2-5,TRBD2,NA,15,TRBV25-1,TGTGCCAGCAGCCCGGGGACTAGCGGCAAAGAGACCCAGTACTTC,CASSPGTSGKETQYF
TRBJ2-2,NA,NA,16,TRBV18,TGTGCCAGCTCACCGCGTGTTTCCACGAACACCGGGGAGCTGTTTTTT,CASSPRVSTNTGELFF
TRBJ1-1,NA,NA,15,TRBV5-1,TGCGCCAGCAGGCCGGTTCTTGGTCGGAACACTGAAGCTTTCTTT,CASRPVLGRNTEAFF
TRBJ1-2,TRBD1,NA,16,TRBV5-1,TGCGCCAGCAGCTTGACGTTACCCGGGACAGAGTATGGCTACACCTTC,CASSLTLPGTEYGYTF
TRBJ2-2,TRBD2,NA,16,TRBV14,TGTGCCAGCAGTGCAAGATCTAGCGGGGGGACCGGGGAGCTGTTTTTT,CASSARSSGGTGELFF
TRBJ2-3,TRBD2,NA,15,TRBV5-6,TGTGCCAGCAGCCCAAGCGGGGGCTACACAGATACGCAGTATTTT,CASSPSGGYTDTQYF
TRBJ2-7,NA,NA,16,TRBV4-2,TGTGCCAGCAGCCAAGCAAAAGGGGCATCAACCTACGAGCAGTACTTC,CASSQAKGASTYEQYF
TRBJ1-1,TRBD1,NA,15,TRBV3-1/TRBV3-2,TGTGCCAGCAGCCAAGCACAGGGGGTTCTGATCGAAGCTTTCTTT,CASSQAQGVLIEAFF
TRBJ1-3,NA,NA,17,TRBV9,TGTGCCAGCAGCGTAGCTAAACCAGGCTACTCTGGAAACACCATATATTTT,CASSVAKPGYSGNTIYF
TRBJ2-3,NA,NA,17,TRBV12-2,TGTGCAAGTCGCTTACTGGGACTAGCGGGAGGAGGGGATACGCAGTATTTT,CASRLLGLAGGGDTQYF
TRBJ2-5,NA,once,12,TRBV25-1,TGTGCCAGCAAGGACATTCAAGAGACCCAGTACTTC,CASKDIQETQYF
TRBJ2-7,TRBD2,few,14,TRBV6-5,TGTGCCAGCAGTTACTCTGGGACTACGAGGGTGCAGTACTTC,CASSYSGTTRVQYF
TRBJ2-3,TRBD2,NA,19,TRBV7-2,TGTGCCAGCAGCTTAGCCTTGACTAGCGGGAGCCCCGAGGCAGATACGCAGTATTTT,CASSLALTSGSPEADTQYF
TRBJ1-2,NA,few,15,TRBV21-1,TGTGCCAGCAGCAAGGCGACAGGGGAAATCTATGGCTACACCTTC,CASSKATGEIYGYTF